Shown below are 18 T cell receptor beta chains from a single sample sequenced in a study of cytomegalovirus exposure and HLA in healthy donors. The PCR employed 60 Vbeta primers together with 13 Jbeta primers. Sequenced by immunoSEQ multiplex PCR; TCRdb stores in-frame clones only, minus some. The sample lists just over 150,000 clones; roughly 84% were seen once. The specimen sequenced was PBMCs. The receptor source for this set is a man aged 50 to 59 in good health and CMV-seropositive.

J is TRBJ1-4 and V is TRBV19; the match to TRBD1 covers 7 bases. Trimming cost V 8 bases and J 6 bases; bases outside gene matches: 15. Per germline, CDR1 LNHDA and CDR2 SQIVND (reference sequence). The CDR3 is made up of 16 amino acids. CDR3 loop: CASFPQLGQDHEKLFF. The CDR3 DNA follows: TGTGCCAGTTTTCCCCAGTTAGGACAGGACCATGAAAAACTGTTTTTT.

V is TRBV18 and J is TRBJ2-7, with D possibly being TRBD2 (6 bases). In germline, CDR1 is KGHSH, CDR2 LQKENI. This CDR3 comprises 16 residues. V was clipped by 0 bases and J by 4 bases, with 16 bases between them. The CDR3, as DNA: TGTGCCAGCTCACCACCTGGTCTGGGAGGATCTTACGAGCAGTACTTC. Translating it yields CASSPPGLGGSYEQYF.

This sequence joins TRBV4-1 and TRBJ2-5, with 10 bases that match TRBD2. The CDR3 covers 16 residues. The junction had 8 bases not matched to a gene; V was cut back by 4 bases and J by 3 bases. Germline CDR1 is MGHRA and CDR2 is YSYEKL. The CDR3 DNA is TGCGCCAGCAGCCTCCAAACAGCGGGGGGGAAAGAGACCCAGTACTTC. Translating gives CASSLQTAGGKETQYF.

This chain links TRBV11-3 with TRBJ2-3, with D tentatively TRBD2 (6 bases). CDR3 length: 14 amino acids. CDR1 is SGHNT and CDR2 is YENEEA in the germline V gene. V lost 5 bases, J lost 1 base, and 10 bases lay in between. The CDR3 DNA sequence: TGTGCCAGCAGCGCCAGACTAGGCACAGATACGCAGTATTTT. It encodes CASSARLGTDTQYF.

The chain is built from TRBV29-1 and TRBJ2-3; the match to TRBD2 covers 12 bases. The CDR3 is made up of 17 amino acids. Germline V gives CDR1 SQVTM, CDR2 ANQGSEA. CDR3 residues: CSGASGRANRVSDTQYF. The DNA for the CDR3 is TGCAGTGGCGCTAGCGGGAGGGCCAACCGGGTGTCAGATACGCAGTATTTT.

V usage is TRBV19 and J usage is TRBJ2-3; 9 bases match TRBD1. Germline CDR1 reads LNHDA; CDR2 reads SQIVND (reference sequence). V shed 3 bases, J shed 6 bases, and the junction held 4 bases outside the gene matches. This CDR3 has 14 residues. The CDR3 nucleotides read TGTGCCAGTAGTATGGACAGGGGCAGGGATACGCAGTATTTT. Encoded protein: CASSMDRGRDTQYF. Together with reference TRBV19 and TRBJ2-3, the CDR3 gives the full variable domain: DGGITQSPKYLFRKEGQNVTLSCEQNLNHDAMYWYRQDPGQGLRLIYYSQIVNDFQKGDIAEGYSVSREKKESFPLTVTSAQKNPTAFYLCASSMDRGRDTQYFGPGTRLTVL.

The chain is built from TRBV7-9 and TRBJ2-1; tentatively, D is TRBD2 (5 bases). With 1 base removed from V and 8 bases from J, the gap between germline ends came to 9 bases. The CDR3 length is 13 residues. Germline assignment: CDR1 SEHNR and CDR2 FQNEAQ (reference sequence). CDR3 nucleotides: TGTGCCAGCAGCTTAGTGAGGGAAGATGAGCAGTTCTTC. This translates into CASSLVREDEQFF.

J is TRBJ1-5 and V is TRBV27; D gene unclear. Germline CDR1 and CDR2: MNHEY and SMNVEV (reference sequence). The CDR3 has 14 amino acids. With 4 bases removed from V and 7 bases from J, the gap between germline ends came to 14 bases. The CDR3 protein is CASSYPGPGQPQHF. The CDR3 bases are TGTGCCAGCAGTTACCCAGGTCCGGGGCAGCCCCAGCATTTT.

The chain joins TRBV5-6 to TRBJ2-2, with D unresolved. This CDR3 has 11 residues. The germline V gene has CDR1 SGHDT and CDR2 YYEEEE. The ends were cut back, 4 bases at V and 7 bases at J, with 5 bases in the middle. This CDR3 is CASSQLGELFF. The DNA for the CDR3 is TGTGCCAGCAGCCAACTCGGGGAGCTGTTTTTT. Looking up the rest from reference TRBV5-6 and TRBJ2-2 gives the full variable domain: DAGVTQSPTHLIKTRGQQVTLRCSPKSGHDTVSWYQQALGQGPQFIFQYYEEEERQRGNFPDRFSGHQFPNYSSELNVNALLLGDSALYLCASSQLGELFFGEGSRLTVL.

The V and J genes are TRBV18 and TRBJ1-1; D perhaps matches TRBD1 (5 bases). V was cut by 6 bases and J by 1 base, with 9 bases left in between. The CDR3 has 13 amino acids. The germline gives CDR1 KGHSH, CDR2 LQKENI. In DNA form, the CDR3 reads TGTGCCAGCTCGGGGGGACCGAACACTGAAGCTTTCTTT. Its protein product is CASSGGPNTEAFF.

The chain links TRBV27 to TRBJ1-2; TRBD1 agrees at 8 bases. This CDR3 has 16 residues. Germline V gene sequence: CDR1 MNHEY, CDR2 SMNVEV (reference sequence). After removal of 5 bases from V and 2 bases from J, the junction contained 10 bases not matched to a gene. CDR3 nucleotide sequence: TGTGCCAGCAGTCCCCAGGGACAGGTCAGGAACTATGGCTACACCTTC. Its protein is CASSPQGQVRNYGYTF.

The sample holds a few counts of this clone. The CDR3 reads CASSPGGGTGTEAFF. The CDR3 DNA sequence: TGCGCCAGCAGCCCTGGTGGAGGGACAGGCACTGAAGCTTTCTTT. This rearrangement joins TRBV5-1 to TRBJ1-1; 8 nucleotides agree with TRBD1. Trimming took 4 bases from V and 4 from J; bases not matched to a gene: 9. This CDR3 comprises 15 residues. Germline values: CDR1 SGHRS, CDR2 YFSETQ. Based on the CDR3 plus reference TRBV5-1 and TRBJ1-1, the full variable domain is KAGVTQTPRYLIKTRGQQVTLSCSPISGHRSVSWYQQTPGQGLQFLFEYFSETQRNKGNFPGRFSGRQFSNSRSEMNVSTLELGDSALYLCASSPGGGTGTEAFFGQGTRLTVV.

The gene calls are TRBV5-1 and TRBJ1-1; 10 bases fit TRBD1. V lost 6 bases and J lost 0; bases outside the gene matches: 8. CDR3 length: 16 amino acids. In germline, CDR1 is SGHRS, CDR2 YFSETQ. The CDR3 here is CASKDRTGGMNTEAFF. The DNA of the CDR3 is TGCGCCAGCAAGGATCGGACAGGGGGAATGAACACTGAAGCTTTCTTT.

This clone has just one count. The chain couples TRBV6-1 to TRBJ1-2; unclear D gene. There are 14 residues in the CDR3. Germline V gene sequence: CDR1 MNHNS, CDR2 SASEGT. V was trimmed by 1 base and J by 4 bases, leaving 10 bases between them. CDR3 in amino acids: CASSEVVGVYGYTF. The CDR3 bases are TGTGCCAGCAGTGAAGTAGTAGGAGTCTATGGCTACACCTTC.

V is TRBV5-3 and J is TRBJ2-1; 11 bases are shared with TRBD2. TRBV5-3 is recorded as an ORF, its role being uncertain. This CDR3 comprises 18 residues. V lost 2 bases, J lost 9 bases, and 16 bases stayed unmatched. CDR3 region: CARSFLNPGLAGRTEQFF. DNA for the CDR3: TGTGCCAGAAGCTTCCTCAATCCCGGACTAGCGGGTCGCACTGAGCAGTTCTTC.

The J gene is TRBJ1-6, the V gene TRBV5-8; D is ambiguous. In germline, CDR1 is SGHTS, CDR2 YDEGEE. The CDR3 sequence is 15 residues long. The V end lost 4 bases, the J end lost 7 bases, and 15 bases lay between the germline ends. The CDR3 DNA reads TGTGCCAGCAGCCCGTTAGGGAGAAGCAATTCACCCCTCCACTTT. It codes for CASSPLGRSNSPLHF. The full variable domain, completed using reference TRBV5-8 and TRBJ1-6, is EAGVTQSPTHLIKTRGQQATLRCSPISGHTSVYWYQQALGLGLQFLLWYDEGEERNRGNFPPRFSGRQFPNYSSELNVNALELEDSALYLCASSPLGRSNSPLHFGNGTRLTVT.

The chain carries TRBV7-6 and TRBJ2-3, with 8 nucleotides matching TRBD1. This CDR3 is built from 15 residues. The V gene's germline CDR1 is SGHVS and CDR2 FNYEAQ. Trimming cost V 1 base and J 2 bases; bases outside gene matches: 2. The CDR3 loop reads CASSLGQGNTDTQYF. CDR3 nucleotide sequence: TGTGCCAGCAGCTTAGGACAGGGGAACACAGATACGCAGTATTTT.

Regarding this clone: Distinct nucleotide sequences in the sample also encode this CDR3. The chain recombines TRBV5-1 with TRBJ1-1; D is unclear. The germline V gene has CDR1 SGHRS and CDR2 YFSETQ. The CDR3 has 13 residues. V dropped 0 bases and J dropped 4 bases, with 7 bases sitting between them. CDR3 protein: CASSLDRGTEAFF. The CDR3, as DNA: TGCGCCAGCAGCTTGGATCGGGGCACTGAAGCTTTCTTT.